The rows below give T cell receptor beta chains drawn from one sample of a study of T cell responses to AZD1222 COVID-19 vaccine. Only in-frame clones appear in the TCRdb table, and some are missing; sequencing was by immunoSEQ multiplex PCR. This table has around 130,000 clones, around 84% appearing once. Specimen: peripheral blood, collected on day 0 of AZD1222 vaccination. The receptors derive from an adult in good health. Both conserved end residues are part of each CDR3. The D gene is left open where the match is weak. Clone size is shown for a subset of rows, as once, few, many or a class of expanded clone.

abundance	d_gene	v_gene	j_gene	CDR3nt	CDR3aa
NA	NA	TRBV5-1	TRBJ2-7	TGCGCCAGCAGCTTGGATGGGGCCTCCTACGAGCAGTACTTC	CASSLDGASYEQYF
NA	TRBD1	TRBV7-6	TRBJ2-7	TGTGCCAGCAGCTTAGACAGGGGATCCTACGAGCAGTACTTC	CASSLDRGSYEQYF
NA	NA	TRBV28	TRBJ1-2	TGTGCCAGCAGTTTTGAAAGATATGGCTACACCTTC	CASSFERYGYTF
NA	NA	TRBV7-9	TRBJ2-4	TGTGCCAGCAGCCCTGGGATGTTGGGCAAAAACATTCAGTACTTC	CASSPGMLGKNIQYF
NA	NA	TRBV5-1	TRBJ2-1	TGCGCCAGCAGCCTAATGATCGGGGATGAGCAGTTCTTC	CASSLMIGDEQFF
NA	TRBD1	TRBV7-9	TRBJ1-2	TGTGCCAGCAGCTTAGGAAGGTCAGGGGGCGCGGGACGGAATGGCTACACCTTC	CASSLGRSGGAGRNGYTF
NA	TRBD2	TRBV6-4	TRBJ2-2	TGTGCCAGCAGTGACTCAGCCTTCAGCGGGGGCACCGGGGAGCTGTTTTTT	CASSDSAFSGGTGELFF
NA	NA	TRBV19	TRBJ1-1	TGTGCCAGTATCCCCGGGGGGGCAGGTACTGAAGCTTTCTTT	CASIPGGAGTEAFF
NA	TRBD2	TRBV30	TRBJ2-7	TGTGCCTGGAGTGGCGGACTAGCTTACGAGCAGTACTTC	CAWSGGLAYEQYF
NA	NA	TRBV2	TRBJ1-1	TGTGCCAGCAGTGGAGACAGGACCGGGAACACTGAAGCTTTCTTT	CASSGDRTGNTEAFF
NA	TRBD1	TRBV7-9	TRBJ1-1	TGTGCCAGCAGCTTAGCTTCGGGACAGGGGGCACCGAACACTGAAGCTTTCTTT	CASSLASGQGAPNTEAFF
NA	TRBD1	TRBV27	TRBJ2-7	TGTGCCAGCAGTCCGGACAGGGGAAGGACCTACGAGCAGTACTTC	CASSPDRGRTYEQYF
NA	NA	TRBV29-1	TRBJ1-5	TGCAGCGTTGGGGGGGCGGATCAGCCCCAGCATTTT	CSVGGADQPQHF
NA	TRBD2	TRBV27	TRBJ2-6	TGTGCCAGCAGTTTAAGGAGATGGAGGGCAGGGCTAGCGGGGAGCTCTGGGGCCAACGTCCTGACTTTC	CASSLRRWRAGLAGSSGANVLTF
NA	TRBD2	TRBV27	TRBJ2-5	TGTGCCAGCAGTCCTAGCGGGAGGCTCCAAGAGACCCAGTACTTC	CASSPSGRLQETQYF
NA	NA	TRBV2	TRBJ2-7	TGTGCCAGCAGTGCCTGGGCCGAGCAGTACTTC	CASSAWAEQYF
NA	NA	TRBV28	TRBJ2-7	TGTGCCAGCATGCGGTCCTCCTACGAGCAGTACTTC	CASMRSSYEQYF
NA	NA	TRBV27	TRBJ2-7	TGTGCCAGCAGTTTCGGGGTAGGATCCTACGAGCAGTACTTC	CASSFGVGSYEQYF
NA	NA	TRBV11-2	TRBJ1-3	TGTGCCAGCAGCTTAGCCTTCTTGAGCTCTGGAAACACCATATATTTT	CASSLAFLSSGNTIYF
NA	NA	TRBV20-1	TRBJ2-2	TGCAGTGCTAGAGTTGGCGTTGAGCTGTTTTTT	CSARVGVELFF
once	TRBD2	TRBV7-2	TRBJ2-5	TGTGCCAGCAGCTTAGAAGCGGGGGCCTCCAAGACCCAGTACTTC	CASSLEAGASKTQYF
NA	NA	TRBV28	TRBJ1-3	TGTGCCAGCAGTCAGGGTTACGGAAACACCATATATTTT	CASSQGYGNTIYF
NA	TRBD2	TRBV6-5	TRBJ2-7	TGTGCCAGCACTCAAGGGACTAGCGGTTACGAGCAGTACTTC	CASTQGTSGYEQYF
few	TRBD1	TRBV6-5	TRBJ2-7	TGTGCCAGCAGGAGAGAGACAGGGGTCTCCTACGAGCAGTACTTC	CASRRETGVSYEQYF
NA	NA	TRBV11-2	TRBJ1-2	TGTGCCAGCAGCTTCCGGGGGCCATCTAACTATGGCTACACCTTC	CASSFRGPSNYGYTF
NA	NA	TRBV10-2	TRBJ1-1	TGCGCCAGCAGTGAGGCCGGTGAAGCTTTCTTT	CASSEAGEAFF
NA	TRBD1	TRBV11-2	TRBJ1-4	TGTGCCAGCAGCCTCGACAGGGTTGACCTGTTTTTT	CASSLDRVDLFF
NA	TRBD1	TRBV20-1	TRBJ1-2	TGCAGTGCAAGTGACAGGGTAGAAGGCTACACCTTC	CSASDRVEGYTF
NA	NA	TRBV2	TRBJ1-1	TGTGCCAGCAATTACCGGGGCAGGGGGAACACTGAAGCTTTCTTT	CASNYRGRGNTEAFF
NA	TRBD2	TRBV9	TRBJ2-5	TGCGCCCGCCGCGGGGGGGGAGTCGTAGAGACCCAGTACTTC	CARRGGGVVETQYF
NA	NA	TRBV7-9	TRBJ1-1	TGTGCCAGCACCCACGGGGGGATGAACACTGAAGCTTTCTTT	CASTHGGMNTEAFF
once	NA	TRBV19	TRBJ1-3	TGTGCCAGTAGTCCAGGGACGCCTATGCCTGGAAACACCATATATTTT	CASSPGTPMPGNTIYF
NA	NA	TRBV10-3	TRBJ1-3	TGTGCCATCAGTGAGGGAATAGGACTCTCTGGAAACACCATATATTTT	CAISEGIGLSGNTIYF
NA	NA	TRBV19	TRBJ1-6	TGTGCCAGTAGCTCGTCGGACTCCTATAATTCACCCCTCCACTTT	CASSSSDSYNSPLHF
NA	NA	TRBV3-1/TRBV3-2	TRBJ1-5	TGTGCCAGCAGCCTACGGGGGGCCGAGCCCCAGCATTTT	CASSLRGAEPQHF
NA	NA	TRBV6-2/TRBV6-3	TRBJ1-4	TGTGCCAGCAGTTACCCGGACACTGAACTGTTTTTT	CASSYPDTELFF
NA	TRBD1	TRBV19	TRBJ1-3	TGTGCCAGTAGTGTGACAGGGGCTGGAAACACCATATATTTT	CASSVTGAGNTIYF
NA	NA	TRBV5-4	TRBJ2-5	TGTGCCAGCAGCTTGGGTCAGGCTGGGCAAGAGACCCAGTACTTC	CASSLGQAGQETQYF
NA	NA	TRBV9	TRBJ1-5	TGTGCCAGCAGCGTAGGGGGCGGGAATCAGCCCCAGCATTTT	CASSVGGGNQPQHF
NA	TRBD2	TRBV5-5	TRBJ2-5	TGTGCCAGCACCATGGGGGGGAGGGCGGAGACCCAGTACTTC	CASTMGGRAETQYF
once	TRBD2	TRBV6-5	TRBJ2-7	TGTGCCAGCAGCCGTACTAGCGGGGACTACGAGCAGTACTTC	CASSRTSGDYEQYF